The entry that follows covers one TCR beta chain sequence. The entry originates in a study of blood T cells in healthy people across ages. A second PCR of 7 to 11 cycles used a sample-barcoded 5' primer and a J-beta primer mix. TCRdb redid the calling of the 5' RACE reads with MiXCR, one entry per CDR3 protein. Of about 730,000 distinct CDR3 sequences listed, around 40% were seen once; the top ten hold 20%. Germline V gene data show CDR1 as WSHSY and CDR2 as SAAADI. The CDR3 consists of 15 residues. The V gene lost 2 bases and the J gene lost 1 base, with 8 bases spanning the gap. The sequence came from an older woman in good health. The source material was blood. V is TRBV10-2 and J is TRBJ2-2, with D unclear. The CDR3: CASSETPGNTGELFF. CDR3 DNA sequence: TGCGCCAGCAGTGAGACGCCAGGGAACACCGGGGAGCTGTTTTTT.